The T cell receptor (beta chain) described here comes from a study of blood T cell repertoires in COVID-19. Study at large: Material from acute and convalescent COVID-19 was sourced from the United States, Italy and Spain. The analysed material was cDNA or gDNA that came from T cells, B-cell-depleted T cells, or PBMCs.

Original processing methods: The authors estimated nucleated cell counts from reference gene primer amplification. Profiling relied on immunoSEQ multiplex PCR, and the TCRdb table lists in-frame clones only, not all of them. The V and J calls and clone size were taken over from that table, and D and trimming were inferred from the DNA. The sample includes roughly 440,000 clones, approximately 88% seen only once; the top ten take roughly an eighth. Seattle patients were enrolled during active infection and followed longitudinally. Material: peripheral blood. The sequence derives from a woman in her forties or fifties with COVID-19, enrolled during active disease.

CDR3 bases: TGTGCCAGCAGCTTAGTGGGAGGGAACACTGAAGCTTTCTTT. Its translation is CASSLVGGNTEAFF. The chain combines TRBV5-8 with TRBJ1-1; D remains unclear. Trimming left V 2 bases short and J 1 base short, with 9 bases between. The germline gives CDR1 SGHTS, CDR2 YDEGEE. This CDR3 has 14 amino acids.